This is a list of T cell receptor beta chains from one sample in a study of T cell responses to AZD1222 COVID-19 vaccine. Sequencing used immunoSEQ multiplex PCR; TCRdb keeps in-frame clones, though not all of them. The sample lists about 51,000 clones, approximately 90% occurring once. The source material was peripheral blood, sampled 28 days after the second AZD1222 dose. The receptors were sampled from an adult who received the AZD1222 COVID-19 vaccine. CDR3s include the opening cysteine and the closing phenylalanine or tryptophan. Fields, in order: CDR3 DNA, CDR3 protein, J gene, D gene, V gene, CDR3 length, clone size. A D gene is named only where the DNA matches it firmly. The listing skips clone size in some rows; elsewhere it reads once, few, many or a size class.

CDR3 DNA: TGTGCCAGCAGCTCATGGACACCGCCAGATACGCAGTATTTT
CDR3 protein: CASSSWTPPDTQYF
J gene: TRBJ2-3
D gene: NA
V gene: TRBV7-2
CDR3 length: 14
clone size: NA

CDR3 DNA: TGTGCCAGCAGCTGGACTAGGGGTGTGGGGAATGAGCAGTTCTTC
CDR3 protein: CASSWTRGVGNEQFF
J gene: TRBJ2-1
D gene: TRBD2
V gene: TRBV7-8
CDR3 length: 15
clone size: NA

CDR3 DNA: TGTGCCAGCAGTTCCGGGACAGGTGGGACTGAAGCTTTCTTT
CDR3 protein: CASSSGTGGTEAFF
J gene: TRBJ1-1
D gene: TRBD1
V gene: TRBV5-4
CDR3 length: 14
clone size: few

CDR3 DNA: TGTGCCAGCAGCCCAAATACAGGGGGCGGCTACAATGAGCAGTTCTTC
CDR3 protein: CASSPNTGGGYNEQFF
J gene: TRBJ2-1
D gene: TRBD1
V gene: TRBV13
CDR3 length: 16
clone size: NA

CDR3 DNA: TGTGCCAGCAGTTGGGCCCTGGCGGGTGGCTACACCTTC
CDR3 protein: CASSWALAGGYTF
J gene: TRBJ1-2
D gene: NA
V gene: TRBV6-5
CDR3 length: 13
clone size: NA

CDR3 DNA: TGTGCCATCAGTCCTTTGGACAGCTCTGGAAACACCATATATTTT
CDR3 protein: CAISPLDSSGNTIYF
J gene: TRBJ1-3
D gene: NA
V gene: TRBV10-3
CDR3 length: 15
clone size: NA

CDR3 DNA: TGTGCCAGTAGTGTCCGGGACAGGGGGGGCCATGGCTACACCTTC
CDR3 protein: CASSVRDRGGHGYTF
J gene: TRBJ1-2
D gene: TRBD1
V gene: TRBV19
CDR3 length: 15
clone size: NA

CDR3 DNA: TGTGCCAGCTCACCTGCGGACGGGAACGAGCAGTACTTC
CDR3 protein: CASSPADGNEQYF
J gene: TRBJ2-7
D gene: NA
V gene: TRBV18
CDR3 length: 13
clone size: NA

CDR3 DNA: TGTGCCAGCAGCTACCGGGACTACGAGCAGTACTTC
CDR3 protein: CASSYRDYEQYF
J gene: TRBJ2-7
D gene: NA
V gene: TRBV5-4
CDR3 length: 12
clone size: NA

CDR3 DNA: TGTGCCAGCTCCTCGACAGGGGGCTATGGCTACACCTTC
CDR3 protein: CASSSTGGYGYTF
J gene: TRBJ1-2
D gene: TRBD1
V gene: TRBV18
CDR3 length: 13
clone size: once

CDR3 DNA: TGTGCAAGCAGTTACTCTTCTAGTTCACCCCTCCACTTT
CDR3 protein: CASSYSSSSPLHF
J gene: TRBJ1-6
D gene: NA
V gene: TRBV6-5
CDR3 length: 13
clone size: NA

CDR3 DNA: TGCGCCAGCAGCCGAGAGGATTTTGGAAACACCATATATTTT
CDR3 protein: CASSREDFGNTIYF
J gene: TRBJ1-3
D gene: NA
V gene: TRBV4-1
CDR3 length: 14
clone size: NA

CDR3 DNA: TGCGCCAGCAGCCAAGACTCGGACAGGGCGGCCCACGAGCAGTACTTC
CDR3 protein: CASSQDSDRAAHEQYF
J gene: TRBJ2-7
D gene: TRBD1
V gene: TRBV4-1
CDR3 length: 16
clone size: NA

CDR3 DNA: TGCAGTATAAGGGGGGCAGGTGATACGCAGTATTTT
CDR3 protein: CSIRGAGDTQYF
J gene: TRBJ2-3
D gene: NA
V gene: TRBV29-1
CDR3 length: 12
clone size: NA

CDR3 DNA: TGTGCCAGCTACAGTTATGGAGGCGGCGCCCCCTACGAGCAGTACTTC
CDR3 protein: CASYSYGGGAPYEQYF
J gene: TRBJ2-7
D gene: NA
V gene: TRBV28
CDR3 length: 16
clone size: NA

CDR3 DNA: TGTGCCAGCAGCTTGAGTGTTACGTCGCGATTC
CDR3 protein: CASSLSVTSRF
J gene: TRBJ2-7
D gene: NA
V gene: TRBV5-6
CDR3 length: 11
clone size: NA

CDR3 DNA: TGTGCCAGCAGTCTGGGAGGGACTGCTAATGAAAAACTGTTTTTT
CDR3 protein: CASSLGGTANEKLFF
J gene: TRBJ1-4
D gene: NA
V gene: TRBV6-5
CDR3 length: 15
clone size: NA

CDR3 DNA: TGTGCCAGCAGCTCTGGACAGGGGGCAAGCTATGGCTACACCTTC
CDR3 protein: CASSSGQGASYGYTF
J gene: TRBJ1-2
D gene: TRBD1
V gene: TRBV2
CDR3 length: 15
clone size: NA

CDR3 DNA: TGTGCCACCAGCTTCCACAGGGGTGACTATGGCTACACCTTC
CDR3 protein: CATSFHRGDYGYTF
J gene: TRBJ1-2
D gene: TRBD1
V gene: TRBV15
CDR3 length: 14
clone size: once

CDR3 DNA: TGTGCCAGTAGCATCGTTGACAACTCTGGAAACACCATATATTTT
CDR3 protein: CASSIVDNSGNTIYF
J gene: TRBJ1-3
D gene: NA
V gene: TRBV19
CDR3 length: 15
clone size: NA

CDR3 DNA: TGTGCCAGCAGTGAGGACAGGGCACCGTCTTACGAGCAGTACTTC
CDR3 protein: CASSEDRAPSYEQYF
J gene: TRBJ2-7
D gene: TRBD1
V gene: TRBV2
CDR3 length: 15
clone size: NA

CDR3 DNA: TGTGCCAGCAGCAGAGACAGTGATAATGAAAAACTGTTTTTT
CDR3 protein: CASSRDSDNEKLFF
J gene: TRBJ1-4
D gene: NA
V gene: TRBV2
CDR3 length: 14
clone size: NA

CDR3 DNA: TGTGCCAGCCAAGACTCGGGATCCAGGTGGGATACGCAGTATTTT
CDR3 protein: CASQDSGSRWDTQYF
J gene: TRBJ2-3
D gene: NA
V gene: TRBV2
CDR3 length: 15
clone size: few

CDR3 DNA: TGTGCCAGCAAACCGGGACTAGCGTATGAGCAGTTCTTC
CDR3 protein: CASKPGLAYEQFF
J gene: TRBJ2-1
D gene: TRBD2
V gene: TRBV28
CDR3 length: 13
clone size: once

CDR3 DNA: TGTGCCAGCAGCTTGGCTGCGAGGGCCTACGAGCAGTACTTC
CDR3 protein: CASSLAARAYEQYF
J gene: TRBJ2-7
D gene: NA
V gene: TRBV5-6
CDR3 length: 14
clone size: NA

CDR3 DNA: TGTGCCAGCAGCTCCCAACTAGCGGTGGGCACAGATACGCAGTATTTT
CDR3 protein: CASSSQLAVGTDTQYF
J gene: TRBJ2-3
D gene: TRBD2
V gene: TRBV13
CDR3 length: 16
clone size: NA

CDR3 DNA: TGTGCCAGCAGTGAAGCTGGCAGGGGGGGTGGCTACACCTTC
CDR3 protein: CASSEAGRGGGYTF
J gene: TRBJ1-2
D gene: TRBD1
V gene: TRBV6-1
CDR3 length: 14
clone size: NA

CDR3 DNA: TGTGCCAGCAAACCAGGGGCCGAAAGAAACACCATATATTTT
CDR3 protein: CASKPGAERNTIYF
J gene: TRBJ1-3
D gene: NA
V gene: TRBV27
CDR3 length: 14
clone size: NA

CDR3 DNA: TGTGCCATCCGTTCGACGAGCTCTGGAAACACCATATATTTT
CDR3 protein: CAIRSTSSGNTIYF
J gene: TRBJ1-3
D gene: NA
V gene: TRBV10-3
CDR3 length: 14
clone size: NA

CDR3 DNA: TGTGCCAGAAGCTTGGATGGCGGGATCCACTACGAGCAGTACTTC
CDR3 protein: CARSLDGGIHYEQYF
J gene: TRBJ2-7
D gene: NA
V gene: TRBV5-3
CDR3 length: 15
clone size: once